The rows below give T cell receptor beta chains drawn from one sample of a study of shared clonotypes between healthy human individuals. Clones were read by immunoSEQ multiplex PCR, and TCRdb kept only the in-frame ones, dropping some. The table has roughly 2 million clones, around 95% seen once. Sequencing used naive CD4+ T cells sorted from blood. These receptors came from a young man in good health. Both conserved end residues are part of each CDR3. A D gene is named only where the DNA matches it firmly. Clone size, where shown, is once, few, many, or a class for clones that have expanded.

CDR3	DNA	D	size	J	V
CASSSPNSVGEQFF	TGTGCCAGCAGTTCGCCGAACTCCGTCGGGGAGCAGTTCTTC	.	.	TRBJ2-1	TRBV28
CASSDRVNEQFF	TGTGCCAGCAGCGACAGGGTCAATGAGCAGTTCTTC	TRBD1	.	TRBJ2-1	TRBV6-6
CASSPQEGYEQFF	TGTGCCAGCTCACCACAAGAGGGCTATGAGCAGTTCTTC	.	.	TRBJ2-1	TRBV18
CASTPRPLSTGVRGYTF	TGTGCCAGCACCCCCCGCCCCCTTTCGACGGGAGTTCGTGGCTACACCTTC	.	.	TRBJ1-2	TRBV28
CASSTGVNQPQHF	TGTGCCAGTAGTACCGGGGTAAATCAGCCCCAGCATTTT	.	.	TRBJ1-5	TRBV19
CASSPGTSGSVFPDTQYF	TGCGCCAGCAGCCCCGGGACTAGCGGGAGTGTCTTTCCAGATACGCAGTATTTT	TRBD2	.	TRBJ2-3	TRBV5-1
CASSESGYSREQFF	TGCGCCAGCAGTGAGTCGGGATATAGTAGGGAGCAGTTCTTC	.	once	TRBJ2-1	TRBV10-1
CAISAASEAFF	TGTGCCATCAGTGCGGCCAGTGAAGCTTTCTTT	.	.	TRBJ1-1	TRBV10-3
CASSLSLEQYF	TGTGCCAGCAGCTTAAGCCTCGAGCAGTACTTC	.	.	TRBJ2-7	TRBV7-2
CASSNGQGGEQYF	TGCGCCAGCAGCAACGGACAGGGCGGCGAGCAGTACTTC	TRBD1	.	TRBJ2-7	TRBV5-1
CASRRGASTDTQYF	TGTGCCAGCAGGCGGGGAGCGAGCACAGATACGCAGTATTTT	.	.	TRBJ2-3	TRBV7-3
CARSLKDPPANYGYTF	TGTGCCAGAAGCTTGAAGGACCCCCCCGCGAACTATGGCTACACCTTC	.	.	TRBJ1-2	TRBV5-3
CASSSGGFNNSPLHF	TGCGCCAGCAGCTCCGGGGGATTCAATAATTCACCCCTCCACTTT	.	.	TRBJ1-6	TRBV5-1
CASSTQAVTEAFF	TGTGCCAGCAGCACGCAAGCAGTCACTGAAGCTTTCTTT	.	.	TRBJ1-1	TRBV5-6
CASSVRGYGGTEAFF	TGTGCCAGCAGCGTTAGGGGCTATGGTGGCACTGAAGCTTTCTTT	.	once	TRBJ1-1	TRBV9
CASSLAGPPSPLHF	TGCGCCAGCAGCTTGGCCGGACCCCCCTCACCCCTCCACTTT	.	.	TRBJ1-6	TRBV5-1
CASSLGGTSGVYEQYF	TGCGCCAGCAGCTTGGGAGGGACTAGCGGGGTCTACGAGCAGTACTTC	TRBD2	.	TRBJ2-7	TRBV5-1
CSVAGGLETQYF	TGCAGCGTTGCAGGGGGGCTCGAGACCCAGTACTTC	.	.	TRBJ2-5	TRBV29-1
CASSGTGGETQYF	TGTGCCAGTAGCGGAACGGGTGGGGAGACCCAGTACTTC	.	.	TRBJ2-5	TRBV19
CASSELGGSYNEQFF	TGTGCCAGCAGTGAGCTCGGGGGCTCCTACAATGAGCAGTTCTTC	.	.	TRBJ2-1	TRBV2
CASSRTSGETLTVEQYF	TGCGCCAGCAGCCGGACTAGCGGAGAGACTCTGACGGTTGAGCAGTACTTC	TRBD2	.	TRBJ2-7	TRBV5-1
CASSLEPTGGWETQYF	TGCGCCAGCAGCTTGGAGCCCACGGGTGGTTGGGAGACCCAGTACTTC	.	.	TRBJ2-5	TRBV5-1
CASRPYRPQETQYF	TGTGCCAGCAGACCTTACAGGCCCCAAGAGACCCAGTACTTC	.	.	TRBJ2-5	TRBV6-5
CASALEIGPSGTQYF	TGTGCCAGCGCCCTCGAGATTGGACCTTCTGGGACCCAGTACTTC	.	.	TRBJ2-5	TRBV6-1
CASSSDIPQDRGLSGYTF	TGTGCCAGCAGCTCAGATATCCCCCAAGACAGGGGGCTAAGCGGCTACACCTTC	TRBD1	.	TRBJ1-2	TRBV7-9
CASSPQGQGGTQYF	TGTGCCAGCTCACCGCAGGGACAGGGTGGGACCCAGTACTTC	TRBD1	.	TRBJ2-5	TRBV18
CASRWGGDRSSPLHF	TGTGCCAGCAGGTGGGGTGGGGACAGAAGTTCACCCCTCCACTTT	TRBD1	.	TRBJ1-6	TRBV25-1
CASSPMGGLGSYEQYF	TGTGCCAGCAGCCCGATGGGTGGCCTTGGCTCCTACGAGCAGTACTTC	.	.	TRBJ2-7	TRBV5-4
CASSLDGNTGELFF	TGTGCCAGCAGCCTGGATGGGAACACCGGGGAGCTGTTTTTT	.	.	TRBJ2-2	TRBV7-2
CASTLPGQAGTQYF	TGTGCCAGCACCCTCCCCGGACAGGCCGGTACGCAGTATTTT	TRBD1	.	TRBJ2-3	TRBV27
CASSPTAGTTNEKLFF	TGTGCCAGCAGCCCCACGGCAGGGACAACTAATGAAAAACTGTTTTTT	.	.	TRBJ1-4	TRBV7-6
CASSPGGQHNSPLHF	TGTGCCAGCAGCCCCGGTGGACAACATAATTCACCCCTCCACTTT	.	.	TRBJ1-6	TRBV5-4
CASSTSGGTETQYF	TGTGCCAGCAGCACCTCGGGGGGCACGGAGACCCAGTACTTC	.	.	TRBJ2-5	TRBV13
CASSVISASSYNEQFF	TGTGCCAGCAGCGTAATTAGCGCTAGCTCCTACAATGAGCAGTTCTTC	.	.	TRBJ2-1	TRBV9
CASSPRGPGNTIYF	TGTGCCAGCAGCCCTCGGGGTCCTGGAAACACCATATATTTT	.	.	TRBJ1-3	TRBV6-5
CASSLGDTQYF	TGTGCCAGCAGTCTCGGAGATACGCAGTATTTT	.	.	TRBJ2-3	TRBV25-1
CASRTTGTYNYGYTF	TGTGCCAGCAGGACTACAGGAACATATAACTATGGCTACACCTTC	.	.	TRBJ1-2	TRBV11-2
CASSFPGGADTQYF	TGTGCCAGCAGCTTTCCAGGGGGCGCAGATACGCAGTATTTT	TRBD1	.	TRBJ2-3	TRBV11-2
CASSLRSDRADEQYF	TGCGCCAGCAGCTTACGATCCGACAGGGCAGACGAGCAGTACTTC	TRBD1	.	TRBJ2-7	TRBV5-1
CASSETSDTGELFF	TGCGCCAGCAGTGAAACTAGCGACACCGGGGAGCTGTTTTTT	TRBD2	.	TRBJ2-2	TRBV10-1
CASSLVFLNTEAFF	TGTGCCAGCAGCTTAGTATTTTTGAACACTGAAGCTTTCTTT	.	.	TRBJ1-1	TRBV11-2
CASSLVFESRQPQHF	TGTGCCAGCAGCTTAGTCTTTGAATCCAGGCAGCCCCAGCATTTT	.	.	TRBJ1-5	TRBV7-2